Following are 29 T cell receptor beta chains from one sample sequenced in a study of cytomegalovirus exposure and HLA in healthy donors. Only in-frame clones appear in the TCRdb table, and some are missing; sequencing was by immunoSEQ multiplex PCR. The repertoire holds approximately 160,000 clones, with about 89% as singletons. The sample taken for sequencing was PBMCs. All receptors derive from a woman aged 18-29 years in good health and CMV-seropositive.

The V gene is TRBV6-5, the J gene TRBJ2-7; 11 bases are shared with TRBD1. The V gene's germline CDR1 is MNHEY and CDR2 SVGAGI. This CDR3 has 15 amino acids. V gave up 1 base and J gave up 6 bases; unmatched junction bases: 5. The CDR3 here is CASSYWGQGESEQYF. DNA for the CDR3: TGTGCCAGCAGTTACTGGGGACAGGGGGAAAGCGAGCAGTACTTC.

This chain joins TRBV18 and TRBJ2-7; 7 bases line up with TRBD1. CDR3 length: 14 residues. The J segment lost 1 base and the V segment lost 3 bases, leaving 3 bases of the junction unmatched. The germline V gene encodes CDR1 KGHSH and CDR2 LQKENI. In DNA, the CDR3 is TGTGCCAGCTCACCCCCAGGGGGATCCTACGAGCAGTACTTC. Protein: CASSPPGGSYEQYF.

The chain joins TRBV18 to TRBJ2-7; a possible D gene is TRBD2 (6 bases). The germline CDR1 and CDR2 sequences are KGHSH and LQKENI. V lost 0 bases to trimming and J lost 6 bases, with 15 bases between them. This CDR3 has 15 residues. CDR3 sequence (DNA): TGTGCCAGCTCACCACCGGGGCGGGGATCCACCGAGCAGTACTTC. It translates to CASSPPGRGSTEQYF. Full variable domain (rest looked up from reference TRBV18 and TRBJ2-7): NAGVMQNPRHLVRRRGQEARLRCSPMKGHSHVYWYRQLPEEGLKFMVYLQKENIIDESGMPKERFSAEFPKEGPSILRIQQVVRGDSAAYFCASSPPGRGSTEQYFGPGTRLTVT.

The CDR3 bases are TGCGCCAGCAGCCAAGACGGGGAAGAGACCCAGTACTTC. Its protein product is CASSQDGEETQYF. The chain links TRBV4-3 to TRBJ2-5; D might be TRBD2 (5 bases). CDR3 length equals 13 residues. V lost 0 bases to trimming and J lost 3 bases, with 5 bases between them. Per germline, CDR1 LGHNA and CDR2 YSLEER.

The rearrangement links TRBV27 to TRBJ2-1; 9 nucleotides line up with TRBD2. The V gene end was trimmed by 3 bases and the J gene end by 8 bases; junction bases not matched to a gene: 5. The length of the CDR3 is 14 residues. Germline lookup yields CDR1 MNHEY and CDR2 SMNVEV (reference sequence). The CDR3 is CASSFEAGGYEQFF. The CDR3, as DNA: TGTGCCAGCAGTTTTGAGGCGGGAGGGTATGAGCAGTTCTTC.

The table lists this clone with a count of one. The rearrangement joins TRBV28 to TRBJ2-3, with D perhaps TRBD1 (6 bases). With 6 bases removed from V and 2 bases from J, the gap between germline ends came to 21 bases. CDR3 length: 17 residues. Germline V gene lookup returns CDR1 MDHEN and CDR2 SYDVKM. CDR3 nucleotide sequence: TGTGCCAGCAGAGCTCCCTTCGGGACACCAAACACAGATACGCAGTATTTT. As protein: CASRAPFGTPNTDTQYF.

The rearrangement links TRBV5-5 to TRBJ1-1; possibly TRBD1 for D (5 bases). Between the trimmed V and J ends, which lost 4 bases and 4 bases, there was a span of 17 bases. Germline values: CDR1 SGHKS, CDR2 YYEKEE (reference sequence). This CDR3 region has 15 residues. This chain's CDR3 is CASSMHRIRGTEAFF. The CDR3 DNA sequence: TGTGCCAGCAGCATGCACAGGATCCGTGGCACTGAAGCTTTCTTT.

The rearrangement joins TRBV2 to TRBJ1-5, with D possibly TRBD1 on 5 matching bases. With 3 bases removed from V and 2 bases from J, the gap between germline ends came to 8 bases. This CDR3 is 14 amino acids long. Germline CDR1 is SNHLY and CDR2 is FYNNEI. CDR3 nucleotide sequence: TGTGCCAGCAGTGACAGGGAAGGCAATCAGCCCCAGCATTTT. Its protein product is CASSDREGNQPQHF.

About this clone: The same CDR3 can be traced to other DNA sequences in this sample. The chain carries TRBV6-5 and TRBJ2-7; TRBD1 might be the D (5 bases). Germline V lookup: CDR1 MNHEY, CDR2 SVGAGI. The ends were cut back, 3 bases at V and 3 bases at J, with 9 bases in the middle. The CDR3 contains 13 residues. This CDR3 reads CASSYRQGYEQYF. CDR3 sequence (DNA): TGTGCCAGCAGTTATAGGCAGGGCTACGAGCAGTACTTC.

The chain recombines TRBV2 with TRBJ1-1, with TRBD1 matching 7 bases. The CDR3 extends over 15 amino acids. The V gene end was trimmed by 3 bases and the J gene end by 0 bases; junction bases not matched to a gene: 4. In germline, CDR1 is SNHLY, CDR2 FYNNEI. CDR3 nucleotide sequence: TGTGCCAGCAGTGAGGACAGGCGGATGAACACTGAAGCTTTCTTT. This sequence encodes CASSEDRRMNTEAFF.

The chain employs TRBV19 and TRBJ2-1; D remains unclear. The CDR3 contains 15 residues. V was trimmed by 5 bases and J by 0 bases, leaving 11 bases between them. The germline CDR1 and CDR2 sequences are LNHDA and SQIVND (reference sequence). CDR3 in DNA: TGTGCCAGTAGTGGCAGGCGAAGCTCCTACAATGAGCAGTTCTTC. It is translated as CASSGRRSSYNEQFF.

The genes are TRBV6-4 and TRBJ2-3; 7 bases fit TRBD2. Germline V gene data show CDR1 as MRHNA and CDR2 as SNTAGT. This CDR3 has 16 residues. The V segment lost 2 bases and the J segment 2 bases; nucleotides outside the gene matches: 7. This chain's CDR3 is CASSDRPSGATDTQYF. Written as DNA, the CDR3 is TGTGCCAGCAGTGACAGGCCTAGCGGAGCCACAGATACGCAGTATTTT.

The V call is TRBV27, the J call TRBJ1-5, with D perhaps TRBD1 (5 bases). CDR1 and CDR2 from the germline V gene are MNHEY and SMNVEV (reference sequence). The V and J ends lost 8 bases and 1 base respectively, with 27 bases between them. The CDR3 has 19 amino acids. CDR3 protein: CASRRGGRNSALSNQPQHF. CDR3 in DNA: TGTGCCAGCCGGAGGGGCGGGAGGAATTCAGCGTTGAGCAATCAGCCCCAGCATTTT.

The rearrangement joins TRBV15 to TRBJ1-4; unclear D gene. Trimming took off 4 bases at V and 5 bases at J, with 14 bases between the two ends. This CDR3 contains 15 residues. CDR1 LNHNV and CDR2 YYDKDF come from the germline V gene (reference sequence). Here the CDR3 DNA reads TGTGCCACCAGCATCCTGTTAAGTGAGAATGAAAAACTGTTTTTT. Its protein product is CATSILLSENEKLFF.

The chain carries TRBV5-6 and TRBJ2-1; tentative D call: TRBD1 (5 bases). The CDR3 is made up of 17 amino acids. V was shortened by 2 bases and J by 6 bases, with 21 bases between the two germline ends. CDR1 and CDR2 (germline): SGHDT, YYEEEE. CDR3 amino acids: CASSLIVVNQGPNEQFF. The CDR3 nucleotides read TGTGCCAGCAGCTTAATAGTAGTCAATCAGGGCCCCAATGAGCAGTTCTTC.

The chain links TRBV28 to TRBJ1-5; maybe TRBD1 (5 bases). Deletions cut 6 bases from V and 8 bases from J, with 14 bases between. Germline CDR1 MDHEN, CDR2 SYDVKM. This CDR3 is 13 amino acids long. Here the CDR3 DNA reads TGTGCCAGCAGAAGACAGTCTTGGGAGCCCCAGCATTTT. Its protein is CASRRQSWEPQHF.

CDR3 nucleotide sequence: TGTGCCTGGGGCCGACAGGGGGTGGCTTATGGCTACACCTTC. Translating it yields CAWGRQGVAYGYTF. The chain couples TRBV30 to TRBJ1-2; 9 nucleotides agree with TRBD1. The germline V gene has CDR1 GTSNPN and CDR2 SVGIG (reference sequence). Losses at the gene ends were 5 bases for V and 5 bases for J; bases not matched to a gene: 9. This CDR3 has 14 amino acids.

The rearrangement links TRBV7-9 to TRBJ2-1; TRBD2 matches 13 bases. There are 18 residues in the CDR3. In germline, CDR1 is SEHNR, CDR2 FQNEAQ (reference sequence). V was pared by 3 bases and J by 0 bases, with 5 bases of the junction left unmatched. The CDR3 nucleotides are TGTGCCAGCAGCTTCGGGGGACTAGCGGGAAGCTCCTACAATGAGCAGTTCTTC. It is translated as CASSFGGLAGSSYNEQFF.

The chain combines TRBV27 with TRBJ1-5, with 11 nucleotides matching TRBD1. V shed 5 bases, J shed 6 bases, and the junction held 15 bases outside the gene matches. The length of the CDR3 is 18 residues. CDR1 is MNHEY, CDR2 SMNVEV, per germline (reference sequence). The CDR3 loop is CASSPFGHGQGARQPQHF. CDR3 sequence (DNA): TGTGCCAGCAGTCCTTTTGGCCATGGACAGGGGGCCCGTCAGCCCCAGCATTTT.

This chain links TRBV4-1 with TRBJ1-5; possibly TRBD1 for D (5 bases). V lost 0 bases and J lost 5, with 17 bases in between. This CDR3 is 17 amino acids long. The germline V gene has CDR1 MGHRA and CDR2 YSYEKL. CDR3 sequence: CASSQEGAGRGHQPQHF. The CDR3 DNA reads as TGCGCCAGCAGCCAAGAAGGGGCAGGGAGGGGTCATCAGCCCCAGCATTTT.

The rearrangement joins TRBV7-9 to TRBJ2-7, with D possibly matching TRBD2 (5 bases). Trimming took 5 bases from V and 2 from J, leaving 10 bases between them. This CDR3 region has 13 residues. CDR1 is SEHNR and CDR2 is FQNEAQ in the germline V gene (reference sequence). In DNA form, the CDR3 reads TGTGCCAGCAGCGCCACTAGGCCCTACGAGCAGTACTTC. Amino acids: CASSATRPYEQYF.

J is TRBJ2-7 and V is TRBV4-1; 11 nucleotides match TRBD2. Germline loops: CDR1 MGHRA, CDR2 YSYEKL. The CDR3 sequence is 16 residues long. J gave up 1 base and V 4 bases, and 6 bases lay outside the gene matches. CDR3 DNA sequence: TGCGCCAGCAGCCCGAGGGGGACTAGCGGTTCCTACGAGCAGTACTTC. Protein sequence: CASSPRGTSGSYEQYF.

This chain connects TRBV6-5 to TRBJ2-7, with TRBD2 identical over 7 bases. V was pared by 7 bases and J by 6 bases, with 9 bases of the junction left unmatched. Germline-derived CDR1 and CDR2 are MNHEY and SVGAGI. This CDR3 has 13 amino acids. CDR3 region: CASISGASGEQYF. Written as DNA, the CDR3 is TGTGCCAGCATCTCCGGGGCTAGCGGCGAGCAGTACTTC.

The chain carries TRBV27 and TRBJ2-1, with 9 bases identical to TRBD1. CDR1 and CDR2 (germline): MNHEY, SMNVEV (reference sequence). Trimming cost V 5 bases and J 10 bases; bases outside gene matches: 6. The CDR3 loop spans 13 amino acids. CDR3 sequence (DNA): TGTGCCAGCAGTACCCCCGACAGGGGGGAGCAGTTCTTC. This sequence encodes CASSTPDRGEQFF.

The chain couples TRBV19 to TRBJ2-7, with 7 bases that match TRBD1. Looked up from germline, CDR1 is LNHDA and CDR2 is SQIVND (reference sequence). The CDR3 is made up of 18 amino acids. Trimming took 6 bases from V and 2 from J; bases not matched to a gene: 19. The CDR3 bases are TGTGCCAGTAGCTCCTTTGGGACAGAACCTCCCCTCCCCTACGAGCAGTACTTC. Its translation is CASSSFGTEPPLPYEQYF. Full variable domain (remainder filled in from reference TRBV19 and TRBJ2-7): DGGITQSPKYLFRKEGQNVTLSCEQNLNHDAMYWYRQDPGQGLRLIYYSQIVNDFQKGDIAEGYSVSREKKESFPLTVTSAQKNPTAFYLCASSSFGTEPPLPYEQYFGPGTRLTVT.

The chain recombines TRBV5-1 with TRBJ2-5, with 12 bases matching TRBD2. V lost 4 bases to trimming and J lost 7 bases; unmatched junction nucleotides: 8. CDR1 is SGHRS, CDR2 YFSETQ, per germline. The CDR3 spans 15 residues. CDR3 sequence reads: CASSRETSGGRTQYF. The CDR3, as DNA: TGCGCCAGCAGCCGCGAAACTAGCGGGGGGCGGACCCAGTACTTC.

The rearrangement links TRBV27 to TRBJ1-5, with 9 bases that match TRBD1. The length of the CDR3 is 16 residues. Looked up from germline, CDR1 is MNHEY and CDR2 is SMNVEV (reference sequence). V was clipped by 6 bases and J by 4 bases; unmatched bases: 10. The CDR3 DNA reads TGTGCCAGCAGCTCACGGGGGGACAGGGTAAATCAGCCCCAGCATTTT. Translated: CASSSRGDRVNQPQHF.

The CDR3 bases are TGCAGTGCCCGGGGAACCGGGGAGCTGTTTTTT. Its translation: CSARGTGELFF. The rearrangement links TRBV20-1 to TRBJ2-2; possibly TRBD2 for D (5 bases). Germline V gene sequence: CDR1 DFQATT, CDR2 SNEGSKA (reference sequence). The length of the CDR3 is 11 residues. The ends were cut back, 6 bases at V and 5 bases at J, with 7 bases in the middle.

V usage is TRBV5-8 and J usage is TRBJ1-3; the D gene is possibly TRBD1 (6 bases). Germline V gene lookup returns CDR1 SGHTS and CDR2 YDEGEE. This CDR3 is built from 16 residues. V was trimmed by 4 bases and J by 0 bases, leaving 14 bases between them. Here the CDR3 DNA reads TGTGCCAGCAGCGTCCCGACAGGCCCCTCTGGAAACACCATATATTTT. This translates into CASSVPTGPSGNTIYF.